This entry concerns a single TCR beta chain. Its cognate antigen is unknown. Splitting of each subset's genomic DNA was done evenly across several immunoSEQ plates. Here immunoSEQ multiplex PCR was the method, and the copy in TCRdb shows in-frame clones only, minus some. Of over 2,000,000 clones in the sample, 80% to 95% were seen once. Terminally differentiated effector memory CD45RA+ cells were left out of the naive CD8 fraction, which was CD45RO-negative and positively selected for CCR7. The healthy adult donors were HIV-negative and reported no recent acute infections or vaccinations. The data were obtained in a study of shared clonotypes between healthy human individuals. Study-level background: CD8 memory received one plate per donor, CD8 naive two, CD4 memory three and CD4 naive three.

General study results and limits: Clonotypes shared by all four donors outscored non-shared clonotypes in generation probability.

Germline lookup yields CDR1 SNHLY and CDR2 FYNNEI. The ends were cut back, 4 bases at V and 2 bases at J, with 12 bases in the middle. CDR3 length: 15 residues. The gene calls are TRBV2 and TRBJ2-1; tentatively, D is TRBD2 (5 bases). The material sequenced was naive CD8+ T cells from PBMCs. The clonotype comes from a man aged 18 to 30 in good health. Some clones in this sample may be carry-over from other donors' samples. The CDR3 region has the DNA TGTGCCAGCAGTGGACGGGATTCCCCCTACAATGAGCAGTTCTTC. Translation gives CASSGRDSPYNEQFF.